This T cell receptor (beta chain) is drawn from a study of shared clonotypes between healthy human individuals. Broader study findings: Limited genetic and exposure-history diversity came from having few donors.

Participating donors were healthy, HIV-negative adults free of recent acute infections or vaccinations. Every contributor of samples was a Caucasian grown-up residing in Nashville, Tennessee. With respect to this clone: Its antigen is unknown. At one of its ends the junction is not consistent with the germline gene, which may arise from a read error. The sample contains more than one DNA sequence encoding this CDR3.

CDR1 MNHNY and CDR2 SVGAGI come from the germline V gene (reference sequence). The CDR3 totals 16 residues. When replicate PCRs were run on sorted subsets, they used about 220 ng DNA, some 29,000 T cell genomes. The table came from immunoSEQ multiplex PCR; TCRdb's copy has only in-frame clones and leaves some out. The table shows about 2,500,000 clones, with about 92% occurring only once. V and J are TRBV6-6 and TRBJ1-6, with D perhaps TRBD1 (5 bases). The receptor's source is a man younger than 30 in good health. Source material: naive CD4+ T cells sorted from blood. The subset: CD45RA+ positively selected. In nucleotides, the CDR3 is TGTGCTAGCAGACCCACGGGGAGGGAAGGGGTTTCACCCCTCCACTTT. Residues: CASRPTGREGVSPLHF.